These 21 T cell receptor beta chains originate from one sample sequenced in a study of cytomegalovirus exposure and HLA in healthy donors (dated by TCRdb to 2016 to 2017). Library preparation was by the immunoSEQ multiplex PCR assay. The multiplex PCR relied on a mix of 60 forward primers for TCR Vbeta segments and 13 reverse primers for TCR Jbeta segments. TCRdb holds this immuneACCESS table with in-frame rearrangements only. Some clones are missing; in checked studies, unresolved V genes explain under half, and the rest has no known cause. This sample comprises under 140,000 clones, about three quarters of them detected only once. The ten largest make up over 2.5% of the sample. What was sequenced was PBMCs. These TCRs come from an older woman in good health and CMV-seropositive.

CDR3 nucleotides: TGTGCCAGCAGCGTAGGTCCCAACTACTCTGGAAACACCATATATTTT. Its translation is CASSVGPNYSGNTIYF. The V call is TRBV9, the J call TRBJ1-3; D uncertain. The CDR3 loop spans 16 amino acids. Trimming left V 0 bases short and J 0 bases short, with 10 bases between. The germline CDR1 and CDR2 sequences are SGDLS and YYNGEE.

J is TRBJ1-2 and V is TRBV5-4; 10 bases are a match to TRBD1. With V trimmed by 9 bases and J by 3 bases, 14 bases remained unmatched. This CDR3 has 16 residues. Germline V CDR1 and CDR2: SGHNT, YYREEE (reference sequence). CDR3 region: CATAQGGQGLYYGYTF. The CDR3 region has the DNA TGTGCCACAGCTCAAGGGGGACAGGGGTTATACTATGGCTACACCTTC.

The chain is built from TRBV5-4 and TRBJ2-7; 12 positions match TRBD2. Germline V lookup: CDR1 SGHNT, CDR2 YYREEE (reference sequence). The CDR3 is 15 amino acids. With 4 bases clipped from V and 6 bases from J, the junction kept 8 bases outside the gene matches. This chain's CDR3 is CASSDRTSGISEQYF. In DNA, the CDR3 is TGTGCCAGCAGCGATCGGACTAGCGGGATTTCCGAGCAGTACTTC.

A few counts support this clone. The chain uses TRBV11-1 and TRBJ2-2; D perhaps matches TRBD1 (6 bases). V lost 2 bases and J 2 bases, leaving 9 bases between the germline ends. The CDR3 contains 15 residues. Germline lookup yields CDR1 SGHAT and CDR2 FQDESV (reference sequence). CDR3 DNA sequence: TGTGCCAGCAGCTTATCCAGGGGAAACACCGGGGAGCTGTTTTTT. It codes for CASSLSRGNTGELFF.

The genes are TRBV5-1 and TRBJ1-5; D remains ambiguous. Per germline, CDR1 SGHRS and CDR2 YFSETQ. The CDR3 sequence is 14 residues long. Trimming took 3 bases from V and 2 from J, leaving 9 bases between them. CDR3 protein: CASSWSGGNQPQHF. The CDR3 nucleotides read TGCGCCAGCAGCTGGAGCGGGGGCAATCAGCCCCAGCATTTT.

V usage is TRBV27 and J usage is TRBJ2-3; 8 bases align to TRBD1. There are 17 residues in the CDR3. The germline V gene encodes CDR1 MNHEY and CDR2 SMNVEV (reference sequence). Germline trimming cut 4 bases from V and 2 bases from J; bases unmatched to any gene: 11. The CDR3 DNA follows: TGTGCCAGCAGTTCCATCAGGGGGCGGGTAGTCACAGATACGCAGTATTTT. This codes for CASSSIRGRVVTDTQYF.

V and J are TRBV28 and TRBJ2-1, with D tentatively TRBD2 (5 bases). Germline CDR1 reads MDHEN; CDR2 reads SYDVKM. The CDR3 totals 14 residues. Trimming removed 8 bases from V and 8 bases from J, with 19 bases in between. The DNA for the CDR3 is TGTGCCAGCCCTTCTAGTGGGTCTAGCTATGAGCAGTTCTTC. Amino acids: CASPSSGSSYEQFF.

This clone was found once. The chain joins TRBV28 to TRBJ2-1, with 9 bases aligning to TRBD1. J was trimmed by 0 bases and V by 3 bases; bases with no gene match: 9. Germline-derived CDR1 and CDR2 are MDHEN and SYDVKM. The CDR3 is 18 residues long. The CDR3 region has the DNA TGTGCCAGCAGTTTTTGGGGACAGGGCCCGACCTCCTACAATGAGCAGTTCTTC. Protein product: CASSFWGQGPTSYNEQFF.

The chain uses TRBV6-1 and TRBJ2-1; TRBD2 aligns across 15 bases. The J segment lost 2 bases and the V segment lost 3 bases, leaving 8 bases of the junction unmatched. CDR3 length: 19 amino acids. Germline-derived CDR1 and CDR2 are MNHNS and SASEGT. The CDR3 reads CASSDRRTSGRAAYNEQFF. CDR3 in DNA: TGTGCCAGCAGTGATCGGAGGACTAGCGGGAGGGCCGCCTACAATGAGCAGTTCTTC.

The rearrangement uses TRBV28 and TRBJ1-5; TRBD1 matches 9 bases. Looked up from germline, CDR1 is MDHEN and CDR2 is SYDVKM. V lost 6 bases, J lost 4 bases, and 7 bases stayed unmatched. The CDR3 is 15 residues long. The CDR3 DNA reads TGTGCCAGCAGCCCGGGACAGGGATCAAATCAGCCCCAGCATTTT. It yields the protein CASSPGQGSNQPQHF.

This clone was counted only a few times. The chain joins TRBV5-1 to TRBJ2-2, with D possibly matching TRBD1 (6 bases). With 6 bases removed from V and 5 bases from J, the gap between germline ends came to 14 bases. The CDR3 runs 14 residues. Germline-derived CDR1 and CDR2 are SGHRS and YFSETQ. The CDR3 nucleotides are TGCGCCAGCACCCCGGGACACCCGACCGGGGAGCTGTTTTTT. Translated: CASTPGHPTGELFF.

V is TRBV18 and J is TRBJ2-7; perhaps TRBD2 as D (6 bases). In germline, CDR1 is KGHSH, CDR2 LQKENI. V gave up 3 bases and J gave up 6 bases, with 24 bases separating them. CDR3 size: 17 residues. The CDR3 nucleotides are TGTGCCAGCTCACCTCGCCGCGTGTGGGGGGAGTTTGTCGAGCAGTACTTC. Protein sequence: CASSPRRVWGEFVEQYF.

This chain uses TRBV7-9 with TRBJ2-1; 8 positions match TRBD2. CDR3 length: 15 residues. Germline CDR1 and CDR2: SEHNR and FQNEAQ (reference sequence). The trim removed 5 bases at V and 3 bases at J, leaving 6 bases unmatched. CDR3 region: CASSMTSVSYNEQFF. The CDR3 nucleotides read TGTGCCAGCAGCATGACTAGCGTAAGCTACAATGAGCAGTTCTTC.

The CDR3 reads CASSQDPPAGASSYEQYF. The CDR3 DNA sequence: TGCGCCAGCAGCCAAGATCCCCCAGCGGGAGCCAGCTCCTACGAGCAGTACTTC. This rearrangement joins TRBV4-1 to TRBJ2-7; 8 bases match TRBD2. The CDR3 covers 18 residues. Germline assignment: CDR1 MGHRA and CDR2 YSYEKL. Trimming took 0 bases from V and 0 from J; bases not matched to a gene: 10.

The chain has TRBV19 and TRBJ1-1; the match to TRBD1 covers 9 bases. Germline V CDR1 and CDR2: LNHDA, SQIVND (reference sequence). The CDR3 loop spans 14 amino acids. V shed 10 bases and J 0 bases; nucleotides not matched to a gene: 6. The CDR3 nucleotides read TGTGCCATCGGACAGGGGAGCATGAACACTGAAGCTTTCTTT. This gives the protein CAIGQGSMNTEAFF.

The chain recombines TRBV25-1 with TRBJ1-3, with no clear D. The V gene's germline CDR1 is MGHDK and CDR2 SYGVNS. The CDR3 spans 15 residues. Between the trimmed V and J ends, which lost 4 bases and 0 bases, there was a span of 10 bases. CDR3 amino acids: CASSGGYNSGNTIYF. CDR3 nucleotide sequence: TGTGCCAGCAGTGGCGGCTACAACTCTGGAAACACCATATATTTT.

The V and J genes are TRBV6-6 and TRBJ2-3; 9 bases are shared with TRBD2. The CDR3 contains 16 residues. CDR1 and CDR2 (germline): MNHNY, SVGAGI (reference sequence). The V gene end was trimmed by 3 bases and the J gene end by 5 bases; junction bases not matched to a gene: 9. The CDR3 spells CASSYSLAGKLDTQYF. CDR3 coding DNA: TGTGCCAGCAGTTATTCCCTAGCGGGAAAGTTAGATACGCAGTATTTT.

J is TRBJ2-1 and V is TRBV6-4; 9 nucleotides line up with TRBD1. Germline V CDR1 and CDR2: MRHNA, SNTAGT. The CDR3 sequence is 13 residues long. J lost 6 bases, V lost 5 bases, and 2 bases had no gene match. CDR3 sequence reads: CASSSGQGNEQFF. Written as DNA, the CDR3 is TGTGCCAGCAGTTCGGGACAGGGCAATGAGCAGTTCTTC.

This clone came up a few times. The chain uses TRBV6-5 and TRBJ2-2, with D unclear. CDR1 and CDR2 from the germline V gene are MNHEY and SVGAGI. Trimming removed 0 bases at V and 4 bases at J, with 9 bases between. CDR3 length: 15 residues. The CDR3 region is CASSYSTELTGELFF. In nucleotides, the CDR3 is TGTGCCAGCAGTTACTCGACGGAGCTCACCGGGGAGCTGTTTTTT.

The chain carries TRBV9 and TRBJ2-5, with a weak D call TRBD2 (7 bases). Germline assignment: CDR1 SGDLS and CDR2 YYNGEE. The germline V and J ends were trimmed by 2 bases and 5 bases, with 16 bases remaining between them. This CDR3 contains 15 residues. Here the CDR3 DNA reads TGTGCCAGCAGCGTGACGGGGGGCGCATATGAGACCCAGTACTTC. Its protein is CASSVTGGAYETQYF.

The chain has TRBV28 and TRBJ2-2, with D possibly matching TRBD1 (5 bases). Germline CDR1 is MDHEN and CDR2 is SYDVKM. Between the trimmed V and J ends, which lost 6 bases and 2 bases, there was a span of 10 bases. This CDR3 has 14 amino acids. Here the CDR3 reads CASSVDTNTGELFF. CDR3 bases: TGTGCCAGCAGCGTGGACACTAACACCGGGGAGCTGTTTTTT.